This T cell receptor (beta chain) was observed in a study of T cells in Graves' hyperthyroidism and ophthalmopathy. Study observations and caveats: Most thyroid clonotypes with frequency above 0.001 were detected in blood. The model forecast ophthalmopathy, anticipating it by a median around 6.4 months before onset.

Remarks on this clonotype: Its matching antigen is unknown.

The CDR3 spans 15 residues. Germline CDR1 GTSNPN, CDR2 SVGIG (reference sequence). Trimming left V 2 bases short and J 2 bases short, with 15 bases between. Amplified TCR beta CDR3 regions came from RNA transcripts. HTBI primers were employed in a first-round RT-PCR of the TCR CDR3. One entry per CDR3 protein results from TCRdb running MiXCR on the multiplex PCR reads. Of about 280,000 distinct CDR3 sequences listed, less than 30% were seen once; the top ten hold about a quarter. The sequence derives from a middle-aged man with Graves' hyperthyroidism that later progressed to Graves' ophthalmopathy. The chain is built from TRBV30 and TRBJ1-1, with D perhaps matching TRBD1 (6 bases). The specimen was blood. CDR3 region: CAWSKEGGVNTEAFF. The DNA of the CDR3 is TGTGCCTGGAGTAAGGAAGGGGGAGTAAACACTGAAGCTTTCTTT.